This TCR beta chain was captured by sequencing in a study of blood T cell repertoires in COVID-19. V lost 0 bases, J lost 0 bases, and 6 bases lay in between. Germline assignment: CDR1 SGHRS and CDR2 YFSETQ. The CDR3 totals 15 residues. As to this clone: At the DNA level, this CDR3 is encoded by other sequences in the same sample as well.

Method: immunoSEQ multiplex PCR; TCRdb's copy keeps in-frame clones and lacks some. This repertoire shows about 440,000 clones, around 88% found once; its top ten account for roughly an eighth. The rearrangement uses TRBV5-1 and TRBJ2-2; D ambiguous. The source is a woman between 50 and 59 years old with COVID-19, enrolled during active disease. Specimen: peripheral blood. In DNA form, the CDR3 reads TGCGCCAGCAGCTTGGGTCTAGCGAACACCGGGGAGCTGTTTTTT. Its protein product is CASSLGLANTGELFF.